The 14 T cell receptor beta chains below come from one sample, sequenced in a study of human T cells and chemical hapten exposure. The time point was: patch test 1, 2 weeks after DPC sensitization. Treatment given: therapeutic diphenylcyclopropenone sensitization with weekly scalp DPC. TCRdb analysed the RACE reads with MiXCR anew, one entry per CDR3 protein. The table shows approximately 80,000 distinct CDR3 sequences, with over 6% occurring only once. This sample comprised whole blood, obtained in connection with sensitization to the hapten diphenylcyclopropenone (DPC). Receptors originate from a woman in her 30s with alopecia areata. Some clones in this sample may be carry-over from other donors' samples.

The V gene is TRBV9, the J gene TRBJ2-4, with 7 bases identical to TRBD1. The CDR3 is 15 residues long. CDR1 SGDLS and CDR2 YYNGEE come from the germline V gene. V dropped 2 bases and J dropped 7; count of bases not matched to a gene: 9. CDR3 region: CASSVSAETGNIQYF. The CDR3 DNA follows: TGTGCCAGCAGCGTTTCTGCCGAGACAGGGAACATTCAGTACTTC.

This clonotype occurred many times. In DNA form, the CDR3 reads TGTGCCAGCAGTGCCCGCCGGGACACTGAAGCTTTCTTT. Its protein is CASSARRDTEAFF. V usage is TRBV6-1 and J usage is TRBJ1-1, with D unclear. Trimming pared 4 bases from V and 3 bases from J, leaving 9 bases between. The germline V gene has CDR1 MNHNS and CDR2 SASEGT. This CDR3 comprises 13 residues.

This clonotype came up many times. The chain uses TRBV7-3 and TRBJ2-5; perhaps TRBD1 as D (5 bases). The CDR3 runs 13 residues. Per germline, CDR1 SGHTA and CDR2 FQGTGA. Trimming took off 5 bases at V and 2 bases at J, with 9 bases between the two ends. CDR3 DNA sequence: TGTGCCAGCAGCGCTCGACAGCAAGAGACCCAGTACTTC. Its protein product is CASSARQQETQYF.

This clonotype has only a few counts. The V call is TRBV18, the J call TRBJ2-7; unclear D gene. Deletions cut 0 bases from V and 3 bases from J, with 6 bases between. The CDR3 spans 13 residues. Germline CDR1 KGHSH, CDR2 LQKENI. This chain's CDR3 is CASSPPKDYEQYF. CDR3 bases: TGTGCCAGCTCACCACCTAAAGACTACGAGCAGTACTTC.

This clonotype has ten or more counts. J is TRBJ2-7 and V is TRBV20-1; D is possibly TRBD2 (5 bases). Trimming left V 0 bases short and J 0 bases short, with 9 bases between. Germline lookup yields CDR1 DFQATT and CDR2 SNEGSKA (reference sequence). This CDR3 region has 14 residues. The CDR3 DNA is TGCAGTGCTAGAGAGATCGGGAACTCCTACGAGCAGTACTTC. It specifies CSAREIGNSYEQYF.

This clonotype occurred many times. This sequence joins TRBV29-1 and TRBJ2-7; D gene uncertain. CDR3 length: 13 residues. Per germline, CDR1 SQVTM and CDR2 ANQGSEA. V was clipped by 6 bases and J by 7 bases, with 19 bases between them. In nucleotides, the CDR3 is TGCAGCGTCACCGCCCAGGACGTAGGTGAGCAGTACTTC. This translates into CSVTAQDVGEQYF.

This clonotype was counted only a few times. The chain uses TRBV6-2 or TRBV6-3 and TRBJ2-1; tentative D call: TRBD2 (6 bases). Germline V gene lookup returns CDR1 MNHEY and CDR2 SVGEGT. Trimming left V 7 bases short and J 11 bases short, with 15 bases between. The CDR3 spans 12 residues. CDR3 DNA: TGTGCCAGCAACCCAGCGGGTACGAAGCAGTTCTTC. This translates into CASNPAGTKQFF.

The CDR3 loop reads CASSERLQGRGVLANYGYTF. The CDR3 DNA sequence: TGTGCCAGCAGTGAAAGGTTACAGGGCCGTGGTGTACTAGCTAACTATGGCTACACCTTC. The chain carries TRBV6-1 and TRBJ1-2; the D gene is possibly TRBD1 (6 bases). V was cut by 2 bases and J by 0 bases, with 25 bases left in between. The length of the CDR3 is 20 residues. Germline CDR1 is MNHNS and CDR2 is SASEGT.

This clonotype has ten or more counts. V usage is TRBV12-3 or TRBV12-4 and J usage is TRBJ1-6; 7 bases agree with TRBD1. Germline trimming cut 5 bases from V and 4 bases from J; bases unmatched to any gene: 11. The CDR3 loop spans 17 amino acids. For the CDR3, the DNA is TGTGCCAGCAGTACCCGATCCGGGACAGATTATAATTCACCCCTCCACTTT. Amino acid sequence: CASSTRSGTDYNSPLHF.

The gene calls are TRBV20-1 and TRBJ1-1; the D gene is possibly TRBD1 (6 bases). Germline values: CDR1 DFQATT, CDR2 SNEGSKA (reference sequence). CDR3 size: 12 residues. V was clipped by 6 bases and J by 4 bases, with 12 bases between them. The CDR3 loop reads CSAGARRTEAFF. CDR3 nucleotide sequence: TGCAGTGCGGGGGCGAGGCGCACTGAAGCTTTCTTT.

This sequence joins TRBV19 and TRBJ2-1, with 7 bases fitting TRBD2. The CDR3 extends over 13 amino acids. The trim removed 9 bases at V and 4 bases at J, leaving 6 bases unmatched. CDR1 is LNHDA, CDR2 SQIVND, per germline (reference sequence). The CDR3 here is CASSRREYNEQFF. The CDR3 DNA follows: TGTGCCAGCAGCCGGCGGGAGTACAATGAGCAGTTCTTC.

The CDR3 sequence: CASSTHDRAVSGNTIYF. CDR3 bases: TGTGCCAGCAGCACCCACGACAGGGCTGTCTCTGGAAACACCATATATTTT. V and J are TRBV9 and TRBJ1-3, with 7 bases lining up with TRBD1. V was pared by 4 bases and J by 0 bases, with 10 bases of the junction left unmatched. The CDR3 is 17 residues long. Germline V CDR1 and CDR2: SGDLS, YYNGEE.

In this sample, this clonotype turned up many times. The chain uses TRBV29-1 and TRBJ1-1; weak D call: TRBD1 (5 bases). The CDR3 has 12 residues. CDR1 is SQVTM, CDR2 ANQGSEA, per germline. The CDR3 spells CSVRTQNTEAFF. DNA for the CDR3: TGCAGTGTTAGGACACAAAACACTGAAGCTTTCTTT.

In its sample, this clonotype was seen many times. The gene calls are TRBV14 and TRBJ2-3, with no clear D. The germline gives CDR1 SGHDN, CDR2 FVKESK. CDR3 size: 12 residues. Trimming took 2 bases from V and 4 from J, leaving 4 bases between them. CDR3 DNA sequence: TGTGCCAGCAGCCAATGGTCAGATACGCAGTATTTT. Protein product: CASSQWSDTQYF.